This TCR beta chain was profiled in a study of early T cells in non-severe SARS-CoV-2 infection. The germline gives CDR1 ENHRY, CDR2 SYGVKD. The length of the CDR3 is 15 residues. V lost 5 bases, J lost 0 bases, and 11 bases lay in between. Separate cDNA molecules each had unique molecular identifiers attached to them. TCRdb reprocessed the 5' RACE reads via MiXCR and lists one record per CDR3 protein. This table has 60,000 to 75,000 distinct CDR3 sequences, 10% appearing once. This clonotype has ten or more counts. The antigen remains undetermined. Study-wide results and caveats: VDJdb-based matching was biased toward anti-spike CD8 responses and missed private and CD4 specificities.

The receptor's source is an adult who was a healthcare worker with PCR-confirmed SARS-CoV-2 infection or an uninfected control (not recorded which). The chain carries TRBV10-3 and TRBJ1-5; D possibly corresponds to TRBD1 (5 bases). The sample consisted of whole blood, taken at baseline. The CDR3 loop reads CAISSDRDSNQPQHF. The CDR3 DNA sequence: TGTGCCATCAGTAGTGACAGAGATAGCAATCAGCCCCAGCATTTT.